This entry concerns a single TCR beta chain. The data are from a study of T cell repertoires in cytomegalovirus infection. TCRdb fed the reads into MiXCR, producing one record per CDR3 protein. This table holds roughly 640,000 distinct CDR3 sequences, 20% to 25% found once. CDR1 is LNHNV and CDR2 is YYDKDF in the germline V gene (reference sequence). Deletions cut 1 base from V and 2 bases from J, with 10 bases between. The CDR3 has 15 amino acids. The rearrangement joins TRBV15 to TRBJ2-3; D not certain. The sequenced sample consisted of CD8+ T cells from PBMCs. This sequence was found in a human donor in good health (CMV status not recorded). Some clones in this sample may be carry-over from other donors' samples. The DNA of the CDR3 is TGTGCCACCAGCAGAGTCAGGACCCTCACAGATACGCAGTATTTT. It yields the protein CATSRVRTLTDTQYF.